Listed below are T cell receptor beta chains from one sample, sequenced in a study of early T cells in non-severe SARS-CoV-2 infection. One entry per CDR3 protein, called by TCRdb with MiXCR from the 5' RACE reads. The table lists about 64,000 distinct CDR3 sequences, more than 15% of them singletons. The input for sequencing was whole blood, taken at baseline. The receptors shown here come from an adult who was a healthcare worker with PCR-confirmed SARS-CoV-2 infection or an uninfected control (not recorded which). CDR3s include the opening cysteine and the closing phenylalanine or tryptophan. D genes are given only for firm matches. The size field is filled for only some rows; it gives once, few, many or a size class.

D,size,V,J,CDR3,DNA
NA,NA,TRBV2,TRBJ1-4,CAGKVNEKLFF,TGTGCCGGAAAAGTAAATGAAAAACTGTTTTTT
NA,many,TRBV11-3,TRBJ2-3,CASSYSGDTQYF,TGTGCCAGCAGCTATTCGGGAGATACGCAGTATTTT
NA,few,TRBV6-5,TRBJ1-4,CASRPRQKTNEKLFF,TGTGCCAGCAGGCCCAGACAGAAAACTAATGAAAAACTGTTTTTT
NA,many,TRBV25-1,TRBJ2-3,CASSTPSGGAAITDTQYF,TGTGCCAGCAGTACGCCGTCCGGTGGGGCCGCGATCACAGATACGCAGTATTTT
TRBD2,NA,TRBV6-5,TRBJ2-7,CASSFGTSGSSYEQYF,TGTGCCAGCAGTTTTGGGACTAGCGGGAGCTCCTACGAGCAGTACTTC
TRBD2,NA,TRBV11-2,TRBJ2-3,CASSLELRRGGRDTQYF,TGTGCCAGCAGCTTAGAGCTCCGGCGGGGGGGCAGAGATACGCAGTATTTT
NA,few,TRBV18,TRBJ2-7,CASSLQGYASNEQYF,TGTGCCAGCTCACTTCAGGGCTATGCATCGAACGAGCAGTACTTC
NA,NA,TRBV29-1,TRBJ2-7,CSVASAEIPYEQYF,TGCAGCGTTGCCTCTGCGGAGATTCCCTACGAGCAGTACTTC
TRBD1,NA,TRBV6-5,TRBJ2-5,CASVSGTEETQYF,TGTGCCAGCGTTTCCGGGACAGAAGAGACCCAGTACTTC
NA,few,TRBV7-2,TRBJ2-7,CASSRLEGSYEQYF,TGTGCCAGCAGCCGCCTGGAGGGATCCTACGAGCAGTACTTC
TRBD2,few,TRBV20-1,TRBJ2-2,CSARPVVAGAGELFF,TGCAGTGCTCGACCGGTAGTAGCGGGAGCCGGGGAGCTGTTTTTT
NA,NA,TRBV28,TRBJ2-6,CATISGANVLTF,TGTGCCACTATCTCTGGGGCCAACGTCCTGACTTTC
NA,NA,TRBV20-1,TRBJ1-1,CSTVGVRFTEAFF,TGCAGTACCGTGGGGGTGAGATTCACTGAAGCTTTCTTT
NA,many,TRBV11-2,TRBJ2-7,CASSLNGRQAYEQYF,TGTGCCAGCAGCTTAAATGGACGGCAAGCCTACGAGCAGTACTTC
TRBD1,few,TRBV7-9,TRBJ2-2,CASSSGTGVTGELFF,TGTGCCAGCAGCTCCGGGACAGGGGTCACCGGGGAGCTGTTTTTT
NA,many,TRBV7-2,TRBJ2-7,CASSSGIYEQYF,TGTGCCAGCAGCTCTGGGATCTACGAGCAGTACTTC
NA,few,TRBV7-9,TRBJ2-6,CASPWAGGKGANVLTF,TGTGCCAGCCCCTGGGCAGGGGGGAAAGGGGCCAACGTCCTGACTTTC
NA,NA,TRBV28,TRBJ2-7,CASSSYYEQYF,TGTGCCAGCAGTTCCTACTACGAGCAGTACTTC
NA,NA,TRBV6-1,TRBJ1-2,CASSEAGDDGYTF,TGTGCCAGCAGTGAAGCAGGGGACGATGGCTACACCTTC
NA,few,TRBV20-1,TRBJ2-3,CSATRGDTQYF,TGCAGTGCCACCAGGGGAGATACGCAGTATTTT
NA,NA,TRBV12-3/TRBV12-4,TRBJ1-5,CASSYAWGQPQHF,TGTGCCAGCAGTTATGCGTGGGGTCAGCCCCAGCATTTT
NA,many,TRBV14,TRBJ2-7,CASSQESALRGQYF,TGTGCCAGCAGCCAAGAATCAGCCCTCCGCGGGCAGTACTTC
NA,few,TRBV5-6,TRBJ1-1,CASSLVTPGRDTEAFF,TGTGCCAGCAGCTTGGTCACGCCGGGGAGGGACACTGAAGCTTTCTTT
NA,NA,TRBV7-9,TRBJ2-5,CASKPDRTAETQYF,TGTGCCAGCAAACCCGACCGAACTGCGGAGACCCAGTACTTC
NA,few,TRBV21-1,TRBJ2-7,CASSPQPAGTRDYEQYF,TGTGCCAGCAGCCCTCAACCGGCGGGGACTAGAGATTACGAGCAGTACTTC
TRBD1,many,TRBV6-2/TRBV6-3,TRBJ1-1,CASSPLTGGSRENTEAFF,TGTGCCAGCAGTCCATTGACAGGGGGCTCGAGGGAAAACACTGAAGCTTTCTTT
TRBD2,few,TRBV5-4,TRBJ2-2,CASSRGLAGNTGELFF,TGTGCCAGCAGCCGAGGGCTAGCGGGGAACACCGGGGAGCTGTTTTTT
NA,NA,TRBV4-2,TRBJ2-3,CASSPEAGTRGTDTQYF,TGTGCCAGCAGCCCCGAAGCCGGGACCCGAGGCACAGATACGCAGTATTTT
TRBD2,many,TRBV2,TRBJ2-3,CASSPTSGGGTSTDTQYF,TGTGCCAGCAGTCCAACTAGCGGGGGGGGAACTAGCACAGATACGCAGTATTTT
NA,few,TRBV29-1,TRBJ2-1,CSVSYNEQFF,TGCAGCGTTTCGTACAATGAGCAGTTCTTC
NA,NA,TRBV12-3/TRBV12-4,TRBJ2-3,CASSLRDPSTDTQYF,TGTGCCAGCAGTTTACGGGATCCTAGCACAGATACGCAGTATTTT
NA,few,TRBV7-2,TRBJ2-1,CASSLGTARNNEQFF,TGTGCCAGCAGCTTAGGTACAGCCCGAAACAATGAGCAGTTCTTC
NA,many,TRBV7-6,TRBJ1-1,CASSLRSGTNMDTEAFF,TGTGCCAGCAGCTTACGGTCGGGGACAAACATGGACACTGAAGCTTTCTTT
NA,NA,TRBV14,TRBJ2-2,CASSQVLRTGELFF,TGTGCCAGCAGCCAAGTACTACGCACCGGGGAGCTGTTTTTT
NA,few,TRBV20-1,TRBJ2-3,CSARDMKVVDTQYF,TGCAGTGCTAGAGATATGAAGGTTGTAGATACGCAGTATTTT
NA,few,TRBV11-1,TRBJ2-4,CASSLVGTKNIQYF,TGTGCCAGCAGCTTAGTAGGGACGAAAAACATTCAGTACTTC
NA,many,TRBV5-1,TRBJ1-1,CASSLAGGKNTEAFF,TGCGCCAGCAGCTTGGCTGGGGGTAAGAACACTGAAGCTTTCTTT
TRBD2,NA,TRBV12-3/TRBV12-4,TRBJ2-3,CASSRTSGGVTDTQYF,TGTGCCAGCAGCCGTACTAGCGGGGGTGTCACAGATACGCAGTATTTT
NA,few,TRBV29-1,TRBJ2-3,CSVSGGREGDTDTQYF,TGCAGCGTTTCTGGTGGGAGGGAGGGGGACACAGATACGCAGTATTTT
NA,NA,TRBV9,TRBJ2-2,CASSVETTTANTGELFF,TGTGCCAGCAGCGTTGAGACCACTACGGCGAACACCGGGGAGCTGTTTTTT
NA,NA,TRBV20-1,TRBJ1-1,CSAMVPLSFLDTEAFF,TGCAGTGCCATGGTCCCCCTTTCTTTTTTAGACACTGAAGCTTTCTTT
TRBD1,few,TRBV2,TRBJ1-2,CASSQGAGYGYTF,TGTGCCAGCAGTCAGGGGGCGGGCTATGGCTACACCTTC
TRBD1,few,TRBV2,TRBJ1-5,CASSGTGNQPQHF,TGTGCCAGCAGCGGGACAGGCAATCAGCCCCAGCATTTT
NA,many,TRBV27,TRBJ2-7,CASSIQSSYEQYF,TGTGCCAGCAGTATACAGAGCTCCTACGAGCAGTACTTC
TRBD1,few,TRBV4-2,TRBJ1-5,CASSHGSTGTGRILSNQPQHF,TGTGCCAGCAGCCACGGATCCACCGGGACAGGGCGTATTCTAAGCAATCAGCCCCAGCATTTT
NA,medium-sized,TRBV10-2,TRBJ1-4,CASSERFRQGIEKLFF,TGCGCCAGCAGTGAGCGTTTTCGGCAGGGTATTGAAAAACTGTTTTTT
NA,NA,TRBV3-2,TRBJ2-7,CASSQLGLASYEQYF,TGTGCCAGCAGCCAGCTGGGACTAGCGTCCTACGAGCAGTACTTC
TRBD1,few,TRBV6-2/TRBV6-3,TRBJ1-2,CASSDRATRYGYTF,TGTGCCAGCAGCGACAGGGCCACACGCTATGGCTACACCTTC
TRBD1,few,TRBV7-2,TRBJ1-2,CASSPWDSSNYGYTF,TGTGCCAGCAGCCCATGGGACAGTTCTAACTATGGCTACACCTTC
NA,NA,TRBV29-1,TRBJ1-1,CSVVVTSGNTEAFF,TGCAGCGTTGTGGTCACTTCGGGGAACACTGAAGCTTTCTTT
TRBD1,many,TRBV12-3/TRBV12-4,TRBJ2-3,CASRKTGGLTDTQYF,TGTGCCAGCAGAAAGACAGGGGGATTGACAGATACGCAGTATTTT
NA,NA,TRBV29-1,TRBJ2-2,CSVDQGYTGELFF,TGCAGCGTTGACCAGGGGTACACCGGGGAGCTGTTTTTT
TRBD2,NA,TRBV20-1,TRBJ2-3,CSARDLRLSGRGADTQYF,TGCAGTGCTAGAGATCTACGGCTTAGCGGGAGAGGCGCAGATACGCAGTATTTT
TRBD1,NA,TRBV3-1,TRBJ1-1,CASSQGQGATEAFF,TGTGCCAGCAGCCAGGGTCAGGGGGCCACTGAAGCTTTCTTT
TRBD1,NA,TRBV29-1,TRBJ2-1,CSVERDRASQQFF,TGCAGCGTTGAAAGGGACAGGGCGTCCCAGCAGTTCTTC
TRBD2,NA,TRBV19,TRBJ2-7,CASSRSGSSEQYF,TGTGCCAGTAGTCGGAGCGGGAGTTCCGAGCAGTACTTC
NA,few,TRBV28,TRBJ1-4,CASRRGVSTNEKLFF,TGTGCCAGCAGAAGGGGGGTCTCAACTAATGAAAAACTGTTTTTT
NA,few,TRBV2,TRBJ1-1,CASSRRDTEAFF,TGTGCCAGCAGTCGAAGGGACACTGAAGCTTTCTTT
TRBD2,NA,TRBV7-7,TRBJ2-2,CASSQLAGEGTGELFF,TGTGCCAGCAGCCAACTAGCGGGAGAGGGTACCGGGGAGCTGTTTTTT